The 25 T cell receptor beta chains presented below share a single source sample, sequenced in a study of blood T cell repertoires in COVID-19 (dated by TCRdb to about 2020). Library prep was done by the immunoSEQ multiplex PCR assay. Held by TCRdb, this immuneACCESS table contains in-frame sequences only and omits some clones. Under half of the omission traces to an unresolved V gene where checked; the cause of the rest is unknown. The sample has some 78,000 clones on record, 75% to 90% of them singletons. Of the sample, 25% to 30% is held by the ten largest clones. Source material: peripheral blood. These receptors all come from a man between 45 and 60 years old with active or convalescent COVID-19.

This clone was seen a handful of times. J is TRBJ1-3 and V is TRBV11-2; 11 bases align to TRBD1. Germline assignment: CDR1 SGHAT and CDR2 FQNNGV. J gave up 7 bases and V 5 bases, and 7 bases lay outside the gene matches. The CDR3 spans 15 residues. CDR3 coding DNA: TGTGCCAGCAGCCCCCAGGGGACAGGGGGGAACACCATATATTTT. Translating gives CASSPQGTGGNTIYF.

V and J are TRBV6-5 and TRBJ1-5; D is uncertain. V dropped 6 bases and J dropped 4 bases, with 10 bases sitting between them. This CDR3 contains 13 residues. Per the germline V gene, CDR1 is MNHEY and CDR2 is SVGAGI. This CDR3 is CASSKDINQPQHF. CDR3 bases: TGTGCCAGCAGCAAAGACATAAATCAGCCCCAGCATTTT.

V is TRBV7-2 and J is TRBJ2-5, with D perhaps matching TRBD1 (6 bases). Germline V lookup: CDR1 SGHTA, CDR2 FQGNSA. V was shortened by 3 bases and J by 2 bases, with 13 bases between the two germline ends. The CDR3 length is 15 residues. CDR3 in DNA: TGTGCCAGCAGCTTGGACAGCACACAGCAAGAGACCCAGTACTTC. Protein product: CASSLDSTQQETQYF.

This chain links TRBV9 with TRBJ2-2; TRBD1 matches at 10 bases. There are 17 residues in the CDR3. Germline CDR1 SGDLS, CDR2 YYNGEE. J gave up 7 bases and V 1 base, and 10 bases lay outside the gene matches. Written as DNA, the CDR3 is TGTGCCAGCAGCGTATCCTCGACAGGGGGCATTGGCGGGGAGCTGTTTTTT. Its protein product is CASSVSSTGGIGGELFF.

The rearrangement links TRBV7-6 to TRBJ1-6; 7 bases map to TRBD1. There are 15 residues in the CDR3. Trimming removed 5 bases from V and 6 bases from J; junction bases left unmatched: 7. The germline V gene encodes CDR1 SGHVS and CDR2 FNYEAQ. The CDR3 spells CASSRGTAFNSPLHF. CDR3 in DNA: TGTGCCAGCAGCCGCGGGACAGCCTTTAATTCACCCCTCCACTTT.

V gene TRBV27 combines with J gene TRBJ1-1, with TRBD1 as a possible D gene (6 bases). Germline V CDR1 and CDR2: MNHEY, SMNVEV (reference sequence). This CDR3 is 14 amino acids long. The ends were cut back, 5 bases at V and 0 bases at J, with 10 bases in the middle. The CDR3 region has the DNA TGTGCCAGCAGTCTCAACAGGGTGAACACTGAAGCTTTCTTT. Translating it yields CASSLNRVNTEAFF.

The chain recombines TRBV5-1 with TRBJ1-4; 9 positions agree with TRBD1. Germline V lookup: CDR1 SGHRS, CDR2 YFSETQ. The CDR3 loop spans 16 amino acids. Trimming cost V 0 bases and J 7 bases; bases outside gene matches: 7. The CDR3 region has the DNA TGCGCCAGCAGCTTGGTACAGGGGGCGAGGCGTGAAAAACTGTTTTTT. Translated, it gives CASSLVQGARREKLFF.

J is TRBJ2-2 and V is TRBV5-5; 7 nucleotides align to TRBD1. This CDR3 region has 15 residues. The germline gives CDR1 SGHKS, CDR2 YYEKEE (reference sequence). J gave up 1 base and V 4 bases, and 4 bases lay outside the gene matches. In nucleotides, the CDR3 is TGTGCCAGCAGCCTCAGGACAGGGAACACCGGGGAGCTGTTTTTT. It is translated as CASSLRTGNTGELFF.

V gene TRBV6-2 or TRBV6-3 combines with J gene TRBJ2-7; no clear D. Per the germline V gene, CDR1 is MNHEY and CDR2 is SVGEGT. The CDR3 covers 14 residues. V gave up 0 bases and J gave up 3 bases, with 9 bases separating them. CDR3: CASSYSWQNYEQYF. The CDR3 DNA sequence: TGTGCCAGCAGTTACTCTTGGCAGAACTACGAGCAGTACTTC.

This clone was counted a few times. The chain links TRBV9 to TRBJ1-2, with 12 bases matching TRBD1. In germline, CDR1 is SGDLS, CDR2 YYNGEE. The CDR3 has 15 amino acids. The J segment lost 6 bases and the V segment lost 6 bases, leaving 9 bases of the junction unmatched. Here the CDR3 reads CASKIPGQGADGYTF. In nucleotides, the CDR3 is TGTGCCAGCAAGATACCGGGACAGGGGGCCGATGGCTACACCTTC. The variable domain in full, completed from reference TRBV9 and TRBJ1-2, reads DSGVTQTPKHLITATGQRVTLRCSPRSGDLSVYWYQQSLDQGLQFLIQYYNGEERAKGNILERFSAQQFPDLHSELNLSSLELGDSALYFCASKIPGQGADGYTFGSGTRLTVV.

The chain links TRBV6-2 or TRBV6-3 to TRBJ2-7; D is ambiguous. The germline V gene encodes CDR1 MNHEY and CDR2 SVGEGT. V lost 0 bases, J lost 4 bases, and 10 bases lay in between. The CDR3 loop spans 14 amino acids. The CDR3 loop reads CASSYSASSYEQYF. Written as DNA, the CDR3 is TGTGCCAGCAGTTACTCAGCTAGTTCTTACGAGCAGTACTTC.

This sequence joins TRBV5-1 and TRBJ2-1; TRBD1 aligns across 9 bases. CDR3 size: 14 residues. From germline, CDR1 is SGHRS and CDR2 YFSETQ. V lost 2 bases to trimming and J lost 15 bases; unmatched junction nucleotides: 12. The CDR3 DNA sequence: TGCGCCAGCAGCTTTTCCCTCGGACAGGGGAGGTCGTTCTTC. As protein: CASSFSLGQGRSFF.

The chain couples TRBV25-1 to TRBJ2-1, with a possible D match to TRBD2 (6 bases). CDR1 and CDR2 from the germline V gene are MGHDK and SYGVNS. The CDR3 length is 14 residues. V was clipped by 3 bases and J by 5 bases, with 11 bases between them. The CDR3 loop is CASSDAGGNNEQFF. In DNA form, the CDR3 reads TGTGCCAGCAGTGATGCGGGCGGGAACAATGAGCAGTTCTTC.

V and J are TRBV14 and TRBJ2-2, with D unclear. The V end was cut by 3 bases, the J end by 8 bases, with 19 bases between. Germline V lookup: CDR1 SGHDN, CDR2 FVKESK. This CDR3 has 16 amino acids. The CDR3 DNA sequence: TGTGCCAGCAGCCACAGAATGATCCGAGGTGGGGGGGAGCTGTTTTTT. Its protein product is CASSHRMIRGGGELFF.

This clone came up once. The CDR3 protein is CASSVSVRGYEQYF. CDR3 coding DNA: TGTGCCAGTAGTGTATCCGTGCGGGGCTACGAGCAGTACTTC. V usage is TRBV19 and J usage is TRBJ2-7, with a tentative D call TRBD2 (6 bases). V lost 5 bases to trimming and J lost 3 bases, with 14 bases between them. CDR3 length equals 14 residues. Germline V gives CDR1 LNHDA, CDR2 SQIVND (reference sequence).

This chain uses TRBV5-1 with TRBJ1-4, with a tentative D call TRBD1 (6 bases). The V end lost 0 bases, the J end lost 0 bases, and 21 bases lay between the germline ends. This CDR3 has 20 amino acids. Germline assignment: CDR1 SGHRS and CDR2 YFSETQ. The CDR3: CASSLDPVTGSSATNEKLFF. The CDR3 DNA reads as TGCGCCAGCAGCTTGGATCCGGTTACAGGGAGTTCGGCAACTAATGAAAAACTGTTTTTT.

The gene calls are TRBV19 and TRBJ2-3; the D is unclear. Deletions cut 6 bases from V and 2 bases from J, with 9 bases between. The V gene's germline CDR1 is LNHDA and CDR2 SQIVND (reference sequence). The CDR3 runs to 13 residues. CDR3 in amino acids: CASSAGATDTQYF. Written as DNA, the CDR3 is TGTGCCAGTAGCGCCGGAGCCACAGATACGCAGTATTTT.

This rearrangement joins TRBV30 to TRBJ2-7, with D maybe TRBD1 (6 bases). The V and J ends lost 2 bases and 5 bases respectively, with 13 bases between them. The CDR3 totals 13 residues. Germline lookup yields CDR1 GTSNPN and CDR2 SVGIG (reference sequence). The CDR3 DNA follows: TGTGCCTGGAGTCTACAGGGATTCCACGAGCAGTACTTC. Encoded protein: CAWSLQGFHEQYF.

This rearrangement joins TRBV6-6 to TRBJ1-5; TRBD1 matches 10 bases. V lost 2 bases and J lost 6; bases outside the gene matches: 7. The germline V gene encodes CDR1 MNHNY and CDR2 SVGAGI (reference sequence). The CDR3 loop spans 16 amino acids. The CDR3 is CASSYIRDRGGQPQHF. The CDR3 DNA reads TGTGCCAGCAGTTACATTAGGGACAGGGGTGGTCAGCCCCAGCATTTT.

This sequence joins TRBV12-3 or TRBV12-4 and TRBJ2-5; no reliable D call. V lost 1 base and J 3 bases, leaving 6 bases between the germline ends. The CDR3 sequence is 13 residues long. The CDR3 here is CASSLVREETQYF. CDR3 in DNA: TGTGCCAGCAGTTTAGTACGGGAAGAGACCCAGTACTTC.

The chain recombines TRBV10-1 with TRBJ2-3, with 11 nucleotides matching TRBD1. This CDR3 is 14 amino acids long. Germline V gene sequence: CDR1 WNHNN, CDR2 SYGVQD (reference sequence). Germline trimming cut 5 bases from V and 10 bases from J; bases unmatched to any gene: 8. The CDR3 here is CASSPGQGAQPQYF. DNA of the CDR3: TGCGCCAGCAGTCCCGGACAGGGGGCTCAACCGCAGTATTTT.

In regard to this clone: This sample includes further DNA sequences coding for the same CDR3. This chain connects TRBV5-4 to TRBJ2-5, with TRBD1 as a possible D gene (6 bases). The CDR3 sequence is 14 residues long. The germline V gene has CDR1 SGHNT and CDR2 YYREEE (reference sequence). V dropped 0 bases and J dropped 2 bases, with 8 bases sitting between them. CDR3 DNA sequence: TGTGCCAGCAGCTTGGCGGGGACACAAGAGACCCAGTACTTC. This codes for CASSLAGTQETQYF.

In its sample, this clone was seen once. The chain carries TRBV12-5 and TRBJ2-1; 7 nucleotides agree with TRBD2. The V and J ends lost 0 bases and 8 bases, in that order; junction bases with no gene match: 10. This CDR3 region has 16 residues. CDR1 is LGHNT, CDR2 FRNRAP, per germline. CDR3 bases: TGTGCTAGTGGTTTGGTATCTGGACTAGGGTTCTATGAGCAGTTCTTC. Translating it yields CASGLVSGLGFYEQFF.

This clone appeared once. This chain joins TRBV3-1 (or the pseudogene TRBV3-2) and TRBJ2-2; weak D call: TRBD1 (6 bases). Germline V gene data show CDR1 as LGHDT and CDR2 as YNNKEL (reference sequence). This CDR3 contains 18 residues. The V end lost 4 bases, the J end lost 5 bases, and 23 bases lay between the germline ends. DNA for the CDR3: TGTGCCAGCAGCCGCCGAGACCCAGGGGCCACGGGAACCGGGGAGCTGTTTTTT. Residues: CASSRRDPGATGTGELFF.

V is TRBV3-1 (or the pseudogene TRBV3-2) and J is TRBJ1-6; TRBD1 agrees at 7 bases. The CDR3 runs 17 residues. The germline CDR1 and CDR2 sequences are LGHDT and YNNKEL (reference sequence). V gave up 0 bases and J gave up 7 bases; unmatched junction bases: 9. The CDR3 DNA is TGTGCCAGCAGCCAAGATTTCCCGGACAGGACAAATTCACCCCTCCACTTT. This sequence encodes CASSQDFPDRTNSPLHF.